What follows are 22 T cell receptor beta chains derived from one specimen sequenced in a study of Ad26.COV2.S vaccination and SARS-CoV-2 variants. Clones were read by immunoSEQ multiplex PCR, and TCRdb kept only the in-frame ones, dropping some. The sample holds approximately 300,000 clones, around 81% seen once. The treatment was: 15 to 20 received Ad26.COV2.S at low or high dose, single or two shots; 5 received placebo; per-sample allocation not given. Specimen acquisition occurred on day 63 following the initial vaccine or placebo injection. This material consisted of peripheral blood, taken in a trial of Ad26.COV2.S vaccine versus placebo. The receptors come from a person aged 18 to 65 who received the Ad26.COV2.S COVID-19 vaccine or a placebo.

The DNA for the CDR3 is TGCGCCAGCAACCCGGGACAGGGGAAGGGCACTGAAGCTTTCTTT. Encoded protein: CASNPGQGKGTEAFF. The chain employs TRBV5-1 and TRBJ1-1, with 10 bases matching TRBD1. CDR3 length: 15 amino acids. Germline V gene data show CDR1 as SGHRS and CDR2 as YFSETQ. Trimming cost V 6 bases and J 4 bases; bases outside gene matches: 9.

The gene calls are TRBV27 and TRBJ1-5; D may be TRBD1 (5 bases). Germline CDR1 MNHEY, CDR2 SMNVEV (reference sequence). The CDR3 has 15 residues. V lost 7 bases, J lost 1 base, and 14 bases lay in between. The DNA for the CDR3 is TGTGCCAGCAAAATTTCACGGGGGAGCAATCAGCCCCAGCATTTT. Translating it yields CASKISRGSNQPQHF.

CDR3 DNA: TGTGCCACCAGCAGGGGCGTCGGTTGGGCTAATGAAAAACTGTTTTTT. It yields the protein CATSRGVGWANEKLFF. This rearrangement joins TRBV15 to TRBJ1-4; no firm D call. Trimming cost V 3 bases and J 3 bases, with 14 bases left between them. CDR1 and CDR2 (germline): LNHNV, YYDKDF (reference sequence). The CDR3 runs 16 residues.

The chain couples TRBV19 to TRBJ2-2, with D possibly TRBD2 on 6 matching bases. The CDR3 consists of 13 residues. V lost 5 bases to trimming and J lost 4 bases, with 8 bases between them. Germline V CDR1 and CDR2: LNHDA, SQIVND (reference sequence). CDR3: CASSWRGTGELFF. For the CDR3, the DNA is TGTGCCAGTAGTTGGCGGGGCACCGGGGAGCTGTTTTTT.

The CDR3 nucleotides are TGTGCCAGCAGTAAACGGGACAGCTTCGCCGAGCAGTACTTC. Amino acid sequence: CASSKRDSFAEQYF. The J gene is TRBJ2-7, the V gene TRBV28; 7 nucleotides match TRBD1. There are 14 residues in the CDR3. V was clipped by 5 bases and J by 6 bases; unmatched bases: 10. Germline V gene data show CDR1 as MDHEN and CDR2 as SYDVKM.

The chain has TRBV11-2 and TRBJ1-4, with TRBD1 matching 7 bases. Germline V lookup: CDR1 SGHAT, CDR2 FQNNGV. After removal of 4 bases from V and 3 bases from J, the junction contained 5 bases not matched to a gene. The CDR3 covers 15 residues. The CDR3 DNA sequence: TGTGCCAGCAGCTCAAGGGGGCTGTCTAATGAAAAACTGTTTTTT. It codes for CASSSRGLSNEKLFF.

The chain carries TRBV18 and TRBJ2-1, with 8 bases identical to TRBD1. This CDR3 spans 17 amino acids. Unmatched junction bases numbered 11, after V lost 4 bases and J lost 3 bases. CDR1 and CDR2 from the germline V gene are KGHSH and LQKENI. The DNA for the CDR3 is TGTGCCAGCTCACTCCGGACAGGGAGGTCAGACTACAATGAGCAGTTCTTC. Amino acids: CASSLRTGRSDYNEQFF.

This clone is a singleton in its sample. The rearrangement links TRBV3-1 (or the pseudogene TRBV3-2) to TRBJ2-3; 8 bases map to TRBD2. The CDR3 extends over 15 amino acids. Germline trimming cut 1 base from V and 8 bases from J; bases unmatched to any gene: 8. The germline CDR1 and CDR2 sequences are LGHDT and YNNKEL (reference sequence). The CDR3 DNA sequence: TGTGCCAGCAGCCAAGGCGGGGGGCACTCTGGTACGCAGTATTTT. This encodes CASSQGGGHSGTQYF.

The chain joins TRBV27 to TRBJ2-3; D may be TRBD1 (6 bases). V shed 2 bases and J shed 1 base, with 16 bases lying between them. Germline assignment: CDR1 MNHEY and CDR2 SMNVEV (reference sequence). The CDR3 loop spans 17 amino acids. In DNA form, the CDR3 reads TGTGCCAGCAGTTTACTCCGGGGACAACTGCGCACAGATACGCAGTATTTT. This translates into CASSLLRGQLRTDTQYF.

The gene calls are TRBV11-2 and TRBJ2-7; no definite D call. This CDR3 has 10 amino acids. V was shortened by 8 bases and J by 2 bases, with 4 bases between the two germline ends. Germline loops: CDR1 SGHAT, CDR2 FQNNGV. DNA of the CDR3: TGTGCCAGCGGCCCCTACGAGCAGTACTTC. It specifies CASGPYEQYF.

The chain joins TRBV3-1 (or the pseudogene TRBV3-2) to TRBJ2-2, with 7 bases that match TRBD1. Trimming removed 4 bases from V and 5 bases from J; junction bases left unmatched: 7. Germline V gene lookup returns CDR1 LGHDT and CDR2 YNNKEL (reference sequence). The CDR3 consists of 15 residues. CDR3 sequence: CASSRGQVGTGELFF. In nucleotides, the CDR3 is TGTGCCAGCAGCCGCGGACAGGTTGGGACCGGGGAGCTGTTTTTT.

This rearrangement joins TRBV14 to TRBJ2-2; 11 bases line up with TRBD2. The CDR3 sequence is 18 residues long. J gave up 1 base and V 1 base, and 5 bases lay outside the gene matches. Germline V gene sequence: CDR1 SGHDN, CDR2 FVKESK. Written as DNA, the CDR3 is TGTGCCAGCAGCCAAGGGCCGGGACTAGCGGAGAACACCGGGGAGCTGTTTTTT. Translated: CASSQGPGLAENTGELFF.

The rearrangement joins TRBV28 to TRBJ2-3; 9 bases align to TRBD2. The CDR3 has 16 residues. The germline V gene encodes CDR1 MDHEN and CDR2 SYDVKM. Trimming cost V 5 bases and J 3 bases; bases outside gene matches: 9. CDR3 in DNA: TGTGCCAGCAGTCAACATAGCGGGGGAATTACAGATACGCAGTATTTT. This sequence encodes CASSQHSGGITDTQYF.

V usage is TRBV11-3 and J usage is TRBJ2-1; 8 bases align to TRBD2. The germline V gene has CDR1 SGHNT and CDR2 YENEEA. J lost 7 bases, V lost 1 base, and 12 bases had no gene match. The CDR3 has 17 amino acids. CDR3 in DNA: TGTGCCAGCAGCTTAGTTAGTCCCCGGGGGGGCGGGAATGAGCAGTTCTTC. It translates to CASSLVSPRGGGNEQFF.

The rearrangement uses TRBV6-1 and TRBJ1-1; no definite D call. The CDR3 runs 12 residues. The germline V gene encodes CDR1 MNHNS and CDR2 SASEGT. V lost 1 base and J lost 0, with 0 bases in between. This chain's CDR3 is CASSEVNTEAFF. The CDR3 DNA follows: TGTGCCAGCAGTGAAGTGAACACTGAAGCTTTCTTT.

To note about this clone: Within the sample, other DNA sequences also encode this same CDR3. V and J are TRBV2 and TRBJ2-7, with D possibly matching TRBD1 (5 bases). CDR3 length: 15 residues. The germline V gene has CDR1 SNHLY and CDR2 FYNNEI. Trimming removed 2 bases at V and 3 bases at J, with 14 bases between. The CDR3 sequence: CASSERQGNFYEQYF. The CDR3 nucleotides are TGTGCCAGCAGTGAACGGCAGGGCAATTTCTACGAGCAGTACTTC. The variable domain in full, completed from reference TRBV2 and TRBJ2-7, reads EPEVTQTPSHQVTQMGQEVILRCVPISNHLYFYWYRQILGQKVEFLVSFYNNEISEKSEIFDDQFSVERPDGSNFTLKIRSTKLEDSAMYFCASSERQGNFYEQYFGPGTRLTVT.

This rearrangement joins TRBV6-6 to TRBJ2-4; tentatively, D is TRBD1 or TRBD2 (5 bases each). CDR3 size: 14 residues. Germline V lookup: CDR1 MNHNY, CDR2 SVGAGI (reference sequence). Trimming left V 7 bases short and J 0 bases short, with 10 bases between. The CDR3 bases are TGTGCCAGCATCGGGACGCAAGCCAAAAACATTCAGTACTTC. This codes for CASIGTQAKNIQYF.

Comment on this clone: Within the sample, other DNA sequences also encode this same CDR3. The J gene is TRBJ1-2, the V gene TRBV28, with a possible D match to TRBD1 (5 bases). There are 13 residues in the CDR3. V was cut by 2 bases and J by 2 bases, with 6 bases left in between. Germline V gives CDR1 MDHEN, CDR2 SYDVKM. Here the CDR3 DNA reads TGTGCCAGCAGTTTAGGGGGGAACTATGGCTACACCTTC. It yields the protein CASSLGGNYGYTF.

This chain joins TRBV5-1 and TRBJ1-1; tentatively, D is TRBD1 (6 bases). The germline CDR1 and CDR2 sequences are SGHRS and YFSETQ. The CDR3 has 15 amino acids. V was cut by 4 bases and J by 4 bases, with 17 bases left in between. Written as DNA, the CDR3 is TGCGCCAGCAGCAACTTACAGGGCGGGGGCACTGAAGCTTTCTTT. Protein sequence: CASSNLQGGGTEAFF.

In this sample, this clone turned up once. The chain uses TRBV7-9 and TRBJ1-6, with 9 bases lining up with TRBD1. CDR3 size: 17 residues. J gave up 9 bases and V 3 bases, and 12 bases lay outside the gene matches. The germline gives CDR1 SEHNR, CDR2 FQNEAQ (reference sequence). CDR3 in DNA: TGTGCCAGCAGCTTTATAAGGGGACAGGGTGGCCGTTCACCCCTCCACTTT. It translates to CASSFIRGQGGRSPLHF.

For this clone: Other DNA sequences in this sample translate to the same CDR3. The chain links TRBV9 to TRBJ1-2, with 11 bases identical to TRBD1. CDR1 and CDR2 from the germline V gene are SGDLS and YYNGEE. J lost 2 bases, V lost 2 bases, and 2 bases had no gene match. This CDR3 has 15 residues. CDR3 loop: CASSVGTGGNYGYTF. The CDR3 DNA sequence: TGTGCCAGCAGCGTCGGGACAGGGGGGAACTATGGCTACACCTTC. Full variable domain (remainder filled in from reference TRBV9 and TRBJ1-2): DSGVTQTPKHLITATGQRVTLRCSPRSGDLSVYWYQQSLDQGLQFLIQYYNGEERAKGNILERFSAQQFPDLHSELNLSSLELGDSALYFCASSVGTGGNYGYTFGSGTRLTVV.

This clone was counted a few times. The chain couples TRBV9 to TRBJ2-3, with TRBD1 as a possible D gene (5 bases). The CDR3 has 12 residues. CDR1 and CDR2 (germline): SGDLS, YYNGEE. The V gene lost 4 bases and the J gene lost 3 bases, with 6 bases spanning the gap. The CDR3 region has the DNA TGTGCCAGCAGCAGGGGAACAGATACGCAGTATTTT. The encoded protein is CASSRGTDTQYF.